Following are 24 T cell receptor beta chains from one sample sequenced in a study of T cell responses to AZD1222 COVID-19 vaccine. The protocol was immunoSEQ multiplex PCR, while the TCRdb copy is restricted to in-frame clones and leaves out a portion. The sample has more than 80,000 clones; less than 95% are singletons. The source was peripheral blood, collected 28 days after the second AZD1222 dose. The source of these receptors is an adult who received the AZD1222 COVID-19 vaccine.

V usage is TRBV11-2 and J usage is TRBJ1-4, with unresolved D. Trimming left V 4 bases short and J 2 bases short, with 14 bases between. The CDR3 is 16 amino acids. Germline assignment: CDR1 SGHAT and CDR2 FQNNGV. For the CDR3, the DNA is TGTGCCAGCAGCTCGTCATTACAGTCGACTAATGAAAAACTGTTTTTT. It translates to CASSSSLQSTNEKLFF. The full variable domain, with the rest looked up from reference TRBV11-2 and TRBJ1-4, is EAGVAQSPRYKIIEKRQSVAFWCNPISGHATLYWYQQILGQGPKLLIQFQNNGVVDDSQLPKDRFSAERLKGVDSTLKIQPAKLEDSAVYLCASSSSLQSTNEKLFFGSGTQLSVL.

The chain joins TRBV5-1 to TRBJ1-2, with a tentative D call TRBD1 (5 bases). The germline gives CDR1 SGHRS, CDR2 YFSETQ. There are 14 residues in the CDR3. Trimming pared 0 bases from V and 4 bases from J, leaving 10 bases between. CDR3 protein: CASSLVDSPYGYTF. The CDR3 DNA follows: TGCGCCAGCAGCTTGGTCGACAGTCCCTATGGCTACACCTTC.

The rearrangement links TRBV7-3 to TRBJ2-3; unclear D gene. The CDR3 runs 12 residues. Germline V CDR1 and CDR2: SGHTA, FQGTGA. Trimming took 6 bases from V and 4 from J, leaving 8 bases between them. The CDR3 reads CASSGGSDTQYF. The CDR3 DNA is TGTGCCAGCAGTGGTGGGTCAGATACGCAGTATTTT.

This chain connects TRBV5-4 to TRBJ1-4; 8 nucleotides align to TRBD1. V gave up 4 bases and J gave up 8 bases; unmatched junction bases: 10. The CDR3 covers 15 residues. The germline V gene has CDR1 SGHNT and CDR2 YYREEE (reference sequence). The CDR3 nucleotides are TGTGCCAGCAGCCAGAAGACAGGGGATATAGAAAAACTGTTTTTT. This codes for CASSQKTGDIEKLFF.

The chain is built from TRBV6-5 and TRBJ2-1; 9 bases match TRBD2. Germline-derived CDR1 and CDR2 are MNHEY and SVGAGI. There are 16 residues in the CDR3. After removal of 4 bases from V and 1 base from J, the junction contained 5 bases not matched to a gene. The CDR3 loop reads CASSSRSGGSYNEQFF. CDR3 nucleotides: TGTGCCAGCAGTTCCCGTAGCGGGGGATCCTACAATGAGCAGTTCTTC.

The V and J genes are TRBV21-1 and TRBJ2-1; the table assigns TRBD2, which was not confirmed against the DNA. TRBV21-1 is designated a pseudogene. CDR3 length: 15 residues. CDR3 nucleotides: TGTGCCAGCAGCAAAGTAGTCGCCACCTACAATGAGCAGTTCTTC. This sequence encodes CASSKVVATYNEQFF.

This sequence joins TRBV27 and TRBJ2-7, with D possibly matching TRBD1 (5 bases). CDR3 length equals 15 residues. Germline values: CDR1 MNHEY, CDR2 SMNVEV (reference sequence). V gave up 0 bases and J gave up 3 bases, with 12 bases separating them. CDR3 DNA sequence: TGTGCCAGCAGTTTATCGATGGGGCCATACTACGAGCAGTACTTC. The encoded protein is CASSLSMGPYYEQYF.

The rearrangement uses TRBV6-1 and TRBJ2-7, with unresolved D. V lost 4 bases, J lost 3 bases, and 10 bases lay in between. The CDR3 runs to 13 residues. Germline-derived CDR1 and CDR2 are MNHNS and SASEGT. In nucleotides, the CDR3 is TGTGCCAGCAGTGCAGAACGGAACTACGAGCAGTACTTC. Encoded protein: CASSAERNYEQYF.

This chain connects TRBV4-2 to TRBJ2-7; D possibly uses TRBD1 or TRBD2 (6 bases each). The V and J ends lost 6 bases and 4 bases respectively, with 16 bases between them. This CDR3 contains 14 residues. Germline V gene data show CDR1 as LGHNA and CDR2 as YNFKEQ. The CDR3 loop is CASSDGGFLYEQYF. CDR3 coding DNA: TGTGCCAGCAGTGACGGGGGCTTTTTGTACGAGCAGTACTTC.

The CDR3 DNA is TGCGCCAGCAGCGACCAACAGGGGGCGATTTATGGCTACACCTTC. It codes for CASSDQQGAIYGYTF. V is TRBV5-1 and J is TRBJ1-2; 9 bases are shared with TRBD1. Trimming removed 4 bases from V and 5 bases from J; junction bases left unmatched: 9. The length of the CDR3 is 15 residues. Germline V gene data show CDR1 as SGHRS and CDR2 as YFSETQ.

V is TRBV18 and J is TRBJ1-1; 11 bases map to TRBD1. This CDR3 is 16 amino acids long. V trimming: 1 base; J trimming: 1 base; junction bases outside the gene matches: 2. The germline gives CDR1 KGHSH, CDR2 LQKENI. The CDR3 sequence: CASSPRDRGANTEAFF. The CDR3, as DNA: TGTGCCAGCTCACCACGGGACAGGGGGGCGAACACTGAAGCTTTCTTT.

Only a few counts were recorded for this clone. The chain has TRBV29-1 and TRBJ2-7; D not resolved. Germline V CDR1 and CDR2: SQVTM, ANQGSEA. The CDR3 loop spans 13 amino acids. V was clipped by 6 bases and J by 0 bases, with 12 bases between them. For the CDR3, the DNA is TGCAGCGTATGGCAGGCGAGCTCCTACGAGCAGTACTTC. It translates to CSVWQASSYEQYF.

V and J are TRBV4-3 and TRBJ1-6; the D gene is possibly TRBD1 (5 bases). The germline V gene has CDR1 LGHNA and CDR2 YSLEER. V was cut by 0 bases and J by 8 bases, with 8 bases left in between. The CDR3 loop spans 14 amino acids. CDR3 in DNA: TGCGCCAGCAGCCAAGACCGGGGGTATTCACCCCTCCACTTT. The encoded protein is CASSQDRGYSPLHF.

This clone was counted only a few times. This chain links TRBV7-2 with TRBJ2-2; D gene unclear. The CDR3 contains 14 residues. The V end was cut by 3 bases, the J end by 1 base, with 6 bases between. CDR1 is SGHTA, CDR2 FQGNSA, per germline. In nucleotides, the CDR3 is TGTGCCAGCAGCTTGAATCGGAACACCGGGGAGCTGTTTTTT. Amino acids: CASSLNRNTGELFF.

This clone was observed a few times. V gene TRBV25-1 combines with J gene TRBJ2-2; 11 bases line up with TRBD2. V shed 7 bases and J 7 bases; nucleotides not matched to a gene: 14. The CDR3 runs 17 residues. CDR1 is MGHDK, CDR2 SYGVNS, per germline. CDR3 residues: CASTGASGGPRVGELFF. CDR3 bases: TGTGCCAGCACCGGGGCTAGCGGGGGGCCAAGGGTCGGGGAGCTGTTTTTT.

In this sample, this clone turned up a few times. V is TRBV2 and J is TRBJ1-1; the D is unclear. The germline V gene has CDR1 SNHLY and CDR2 FYNNEI. CDR3 length equals 11 residues. V dropped 8 bases and J dropped 7 bases, with 11 bases sitting between them. DNA of the CDR3: TGTGCCAGCCACCCAACGGGTGAAGCTTTCTTT. It specifies CASHPTGEAFF.

The CDR3, as DNA: TGTGCCAGCAGCCAAGTCAGAACGCGGAACACTGAAGCTTTCTTT. It yields the protein CASSQVRTRNTEAFF. This chain uses TRBV4-2 with TRBJ1-1; D uncertain. This CDR3 comprises 15 residues. Trimming shortened V by 1 base and J by 1 base, and 10 bases separated the two germline ends. Germline CDR1 reads LGHNA; CDR2 reads YNFKEQ.

The J gene is TRBJ2-7, the V gene TRBV6-2 or TRBV6-3, with TRBD1 matching over 7 bases. V lost 4 bases and J lost 3; bases outside the gene matches: 3. From germline, CDR1 is MNHEY and CDR2 SVGEGT. The length of the CDR3 is 13 residues. The CDR3 region has the DNA TGTGCCAGCAGTTTCCGACAGGGCTACGAGCAGTACTTC. Amino acids: CASSFRQGYEQYF.

The rearrangement joins TRBV2 to TRBJ1-2; 7 bases align to TRBD1. The germline V gene has CDR1 SNHLY and CDR2 FYNNEI. The CDR3 loop spans 15 amino acids. Trimming took 5 bases from V and 5 from J; bases not matched to a gene: 11. Here the CDR3 DNA reads TGTGCCAGCAGTTTCGATCAGGGGGGGAATTATGGCTACACCTTC. This codes for CASSFDQGGNYGYTF.

This clone has a single count. This CDR3 reads CASSLTSGTSTEAFF. In DNA, the CDR3 is TGTGCCAGCAGCTTAACTTCAGGGACTTCCACTGAAGCTTTCTTT. The chain employs TRBV7-3 and TRBJ1-1; possible D gene TRBD1, 5 bases. The V end lost 0 bases, the J end lost 4 bases, and 12 bases lay between the germline ends. Germline CDR1 and CDR2: SGHTA and FQGTGA. This CDR3 has 15 residues.

The chain recombines TRBV7-8 with TRBJ1-1; 10 nucleotides agree with TRBD1. The CDR3 spans 17 residues. CDR1 is SGHVS and CDR2 is FQNEAQ in the germline V gene. J was trimmed by 2 bases and V by 5 bases; bases with no gene match: 11. CDR3 protein: CASSTRQGARINTEAFF. The DNA of the CDR3 is TGTGCCAGCAGCACTAGACAGGGGGCGCGAATCAACACTGAAGCTTTCTTT.

This clone has just a few counts. The chain recombines TRBV7-2 with TRBJ1-4; 8 nucleotides match TRBD1. With 2 bases clipped from V and 8 bases from J, the junction kept 10 bases outside the gene matches. Germline V gene lookup returns CDR1 SGHTA and CDR2 FQGNSA. The CDR3 runs 16 residues. In DNA, the CDR3 is TGTGCCAGCAGCTTATCGTGGGGACAGGCGAGGGAAAAACTGTTTTTT. Translating it yields CASSLSWGQAREKLFF.

J is TRBJ2-7 and V is TRBV9; the match to TRBD1 covers 7 bases. The CDR3 totals 14 residues. In germline, CDR1 is SGDLS, CDR2 YYNGEE. J gave up 2 bases and V 3 bases, and 5 bases lay outside the gene matches. CDR3 in DNA: TGTGCCAGCAGCGAATGGGACAGCGCCTACGAGCAGTACTTC. Its protein product is CASSEWDSAYEQYF.

The chain employs TRBV7-9 and TRBJ1-3; a weak D match, TRBD1 (5 bases). Germline V lookup: CDR1 SEHNR, CDR2 FQNEAQ (reference sequence). The CDR3 has 15 amino acids. V gave up 3 bases and J gave up 0 bases, with 9 bases separating them. The CDR3, as DNA: TGTGCCAGCAGCTTGGACCAGGGCTCTGGAAACACCATATATTTT. It is translated as CASSLDQGSGNTIYF.